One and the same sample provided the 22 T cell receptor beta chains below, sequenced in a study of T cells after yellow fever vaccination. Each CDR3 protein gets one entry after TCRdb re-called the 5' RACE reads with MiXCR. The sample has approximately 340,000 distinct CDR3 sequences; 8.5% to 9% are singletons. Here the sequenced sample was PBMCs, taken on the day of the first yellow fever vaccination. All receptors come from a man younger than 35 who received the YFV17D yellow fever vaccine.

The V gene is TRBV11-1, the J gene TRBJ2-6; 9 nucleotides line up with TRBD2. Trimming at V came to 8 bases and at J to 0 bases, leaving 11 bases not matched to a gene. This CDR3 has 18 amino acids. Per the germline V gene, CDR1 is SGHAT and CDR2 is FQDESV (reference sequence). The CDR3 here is CASPDAGGYYSGANVLTF. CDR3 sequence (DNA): TGTGCCAGCCCGGACGCGGGGGGGTACTACTCTGGGGCCAACGTCCTGACTTTC.

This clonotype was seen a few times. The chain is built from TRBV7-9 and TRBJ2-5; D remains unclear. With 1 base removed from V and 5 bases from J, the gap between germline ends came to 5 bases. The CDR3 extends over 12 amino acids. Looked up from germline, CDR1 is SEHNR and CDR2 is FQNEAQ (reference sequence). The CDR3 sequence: CASSLVIETQYF. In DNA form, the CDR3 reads TGTGCCAGCAGCTTAGTTATCGAGACCCAGTACTTC. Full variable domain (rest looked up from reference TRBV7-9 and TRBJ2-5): DTGVSQNPRHKITKRGQNVTFRCDPISEHNRLYWYRQTLGQGPEFLTYFQNEAQLEKSRLLSDRFSAERPKGSFSTLEIQRTEQGDSAMYLCASSLVIETQYFGPGTRLLVL.

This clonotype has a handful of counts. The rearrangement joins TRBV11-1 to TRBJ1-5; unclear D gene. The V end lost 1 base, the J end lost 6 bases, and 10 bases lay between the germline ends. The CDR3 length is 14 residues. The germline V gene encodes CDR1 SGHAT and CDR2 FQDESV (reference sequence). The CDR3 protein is CASSLGGPGQPQHF. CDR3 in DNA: TGTGCCAGCAGCTTAGGGGGTCCCGGTCAGCCCCAGCATTTT.

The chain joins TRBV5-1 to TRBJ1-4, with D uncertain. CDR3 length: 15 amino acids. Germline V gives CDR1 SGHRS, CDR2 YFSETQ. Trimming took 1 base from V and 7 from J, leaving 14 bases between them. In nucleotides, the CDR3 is TGCGCCAGCAGCTTGATCTCGGATGCAGGTGAAAAACTGTTTTTT. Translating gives CASSLISDAGEKLFF.

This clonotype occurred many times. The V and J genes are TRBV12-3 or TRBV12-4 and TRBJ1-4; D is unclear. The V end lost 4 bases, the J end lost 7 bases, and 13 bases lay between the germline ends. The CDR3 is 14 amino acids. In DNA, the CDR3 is TGTGCCAGCAGTTCGCCGGCAGGCGGTGAAAAACTGTTTTTT. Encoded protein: CASSSPAGGEKLFF.

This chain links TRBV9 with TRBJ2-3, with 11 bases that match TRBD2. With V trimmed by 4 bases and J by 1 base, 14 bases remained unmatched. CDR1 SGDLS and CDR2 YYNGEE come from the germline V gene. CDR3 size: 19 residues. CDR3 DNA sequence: TGTGCCAGCAGCCACAACAGGGGACTAGCGGTGCGCGGCACAGATACGCAGTATTTT. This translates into CASSHNRGLAVRGTDTQYF.

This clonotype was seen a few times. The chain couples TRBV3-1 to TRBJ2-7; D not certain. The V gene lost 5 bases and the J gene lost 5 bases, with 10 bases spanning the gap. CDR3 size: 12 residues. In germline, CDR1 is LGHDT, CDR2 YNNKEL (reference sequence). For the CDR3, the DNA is TGTGCCAGCAGCTATTGGGTCCACGAGCAGTACGTC. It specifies CASSYWVHEQYV.

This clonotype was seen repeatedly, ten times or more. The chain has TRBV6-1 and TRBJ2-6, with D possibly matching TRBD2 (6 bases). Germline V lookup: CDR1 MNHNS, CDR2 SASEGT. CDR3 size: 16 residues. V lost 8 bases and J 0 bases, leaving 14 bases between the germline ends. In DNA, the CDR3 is TGTGCCAGCCATACCGGCGGGGTCTCTGGGGCCAACGTCCTGACTTTC. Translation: CASHTGGVSGANVLTF.

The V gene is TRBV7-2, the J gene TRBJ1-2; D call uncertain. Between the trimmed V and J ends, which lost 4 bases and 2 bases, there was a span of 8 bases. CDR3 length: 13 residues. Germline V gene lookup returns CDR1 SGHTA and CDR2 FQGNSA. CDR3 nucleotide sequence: TGTGCCAGCAGCTCCCCCGTCAACTATGGCTACACCTTC. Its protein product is CASSSPVNYGYTF.

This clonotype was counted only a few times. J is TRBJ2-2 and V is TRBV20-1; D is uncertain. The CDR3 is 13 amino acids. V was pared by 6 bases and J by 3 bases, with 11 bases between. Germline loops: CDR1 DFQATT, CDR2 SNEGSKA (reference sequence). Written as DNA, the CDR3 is TGCAGTGCGGTTGGATCTTACACCGGGGAGCTGTTTTTT. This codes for CSAVGSYTGELFF.

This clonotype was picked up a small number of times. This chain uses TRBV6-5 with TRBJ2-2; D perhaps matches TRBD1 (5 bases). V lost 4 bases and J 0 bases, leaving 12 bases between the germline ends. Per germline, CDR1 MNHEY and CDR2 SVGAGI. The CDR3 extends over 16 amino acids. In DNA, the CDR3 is TGTGCCAGCAGTTCCACAGGACCCGCGAACACCGGGGAGCTGTTTTTT. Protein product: CASSSTGPANTGELFF.

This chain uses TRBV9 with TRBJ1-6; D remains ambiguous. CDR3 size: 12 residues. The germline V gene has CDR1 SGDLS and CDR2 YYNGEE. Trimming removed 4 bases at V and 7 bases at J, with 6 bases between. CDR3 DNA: TGTGCCAGCAGCCAAAGGAATTCACCCCTCCACTTT. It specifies CASSQRNSPLHF.

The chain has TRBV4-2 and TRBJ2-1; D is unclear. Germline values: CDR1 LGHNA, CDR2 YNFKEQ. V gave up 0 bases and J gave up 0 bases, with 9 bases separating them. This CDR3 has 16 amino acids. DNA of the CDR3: TGTGCCAGCAGCCAAGATTTCCCGAGCTCCTACAATGAGCAGTTCTTC. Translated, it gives CASSQDFPSSYNEQFF.

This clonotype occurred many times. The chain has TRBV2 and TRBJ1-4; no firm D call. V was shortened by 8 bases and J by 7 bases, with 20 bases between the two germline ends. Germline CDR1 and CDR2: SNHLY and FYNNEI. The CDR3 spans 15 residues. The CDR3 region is CASRRSGLEGEKLFF. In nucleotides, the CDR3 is TGTGCCAGCCGTAGGTCGGGCCTAGAAGGTGAAAAACTGTTTTTT.

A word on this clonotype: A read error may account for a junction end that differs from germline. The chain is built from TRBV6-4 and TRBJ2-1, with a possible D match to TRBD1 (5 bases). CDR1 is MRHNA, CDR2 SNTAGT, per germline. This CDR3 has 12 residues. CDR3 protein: CASSDLGVGMVF. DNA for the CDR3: TGTGCCAGCAGTGACTTAGGGGTGGGGATGGTCTTC.

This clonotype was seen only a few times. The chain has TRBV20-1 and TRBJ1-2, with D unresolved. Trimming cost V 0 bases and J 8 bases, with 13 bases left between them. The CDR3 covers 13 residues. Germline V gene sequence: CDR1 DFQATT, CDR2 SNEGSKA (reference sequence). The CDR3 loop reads CSARDAAGAGYTF. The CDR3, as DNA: TGCAGTGCTAGAGACGCGGCGGGCGCCGGCTACACCTTC.

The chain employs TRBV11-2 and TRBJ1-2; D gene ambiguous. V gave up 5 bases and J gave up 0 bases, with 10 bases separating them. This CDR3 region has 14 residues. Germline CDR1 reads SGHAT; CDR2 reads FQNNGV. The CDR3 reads CASSPQRANYGYTF. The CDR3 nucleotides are TGTGCCAGCAGCCCGCAGAGAGCTAACTATGGCTACACCTTC. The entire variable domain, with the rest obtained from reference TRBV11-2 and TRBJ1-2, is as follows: EAGVAQSPRYKIIEKRQSVAFWCNPISGHATLYWYQQILGQGPKLLIQFQNNGVVDDSQLPKDRFSAERLKGVDSTLKIQPAKLEDSAVYLCASSPQRANYGYTFGSGTRLTVV.

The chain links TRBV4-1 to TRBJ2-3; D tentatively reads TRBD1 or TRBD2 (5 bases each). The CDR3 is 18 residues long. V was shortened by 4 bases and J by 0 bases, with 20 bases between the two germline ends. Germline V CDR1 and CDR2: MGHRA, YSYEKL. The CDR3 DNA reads TGCGCCAGCAGCCTCCAGACCGGGACCGACACTAGCACAGATACGCAGTATTTT. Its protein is CASSLQTGTDTSTDTQYF.

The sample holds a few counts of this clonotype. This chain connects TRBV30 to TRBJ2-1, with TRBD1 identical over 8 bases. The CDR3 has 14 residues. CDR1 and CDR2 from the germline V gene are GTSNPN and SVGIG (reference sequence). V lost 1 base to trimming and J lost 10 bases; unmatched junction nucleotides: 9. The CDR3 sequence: CAWSAGTGRREQFF. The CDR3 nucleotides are TGTGCCTGGAGTGCCGGGACAGGACGTCGCGAGCAGTTCTTC.

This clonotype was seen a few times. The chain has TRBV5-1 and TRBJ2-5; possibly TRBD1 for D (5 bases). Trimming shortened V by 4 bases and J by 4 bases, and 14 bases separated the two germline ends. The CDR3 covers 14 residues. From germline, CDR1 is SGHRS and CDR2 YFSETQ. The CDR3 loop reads CASSRRGAGETQYF. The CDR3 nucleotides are TGCGCCAGCAGCCGCCGTGGGGCAGGAGAGACCCAGTACTTC.

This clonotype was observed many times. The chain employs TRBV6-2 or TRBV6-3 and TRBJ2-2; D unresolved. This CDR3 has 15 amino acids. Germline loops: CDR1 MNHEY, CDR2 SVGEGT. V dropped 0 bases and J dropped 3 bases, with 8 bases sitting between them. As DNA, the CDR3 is TGTGCCAGCAGTTACTCGAAAAGGGACACCGGGGAGCTGTTTTTT. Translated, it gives CASSYSKRDTGELFF.

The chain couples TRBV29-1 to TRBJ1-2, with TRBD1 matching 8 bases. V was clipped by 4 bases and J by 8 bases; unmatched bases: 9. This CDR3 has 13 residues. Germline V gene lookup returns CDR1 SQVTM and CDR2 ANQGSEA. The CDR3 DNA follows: TGCAGCGTTGGCCGTCAGGGGGCGGGAGGCTACACCTTC. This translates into CSVGRQGAGGYTF.